The 23 T cell receptor beta chains given below trace back to one sample, sequenced in a study of blood T cell repertoires in COVID-19. The table came from immunoSEQ multiplex PCR; TCRdb's copy has only in-frame clones and leaves some out. This sample has some 330,000 clones; more than 70% occur once, and the top ten carry less than 2.5%. Sequences were obtained from PBMCs or T cells enriched from blood (not recorded which). The receptors derive from a man aged 40-50 years in a cohort exposed to, infected with or recovered from COVID-19 (not recorded which).

The chain employs TRBV4-1 and TRBJ2-7, with 9 positions matching TRBD2. This CDR3 is 15 amino acids long. V lost 4 bases, J lost 4 bases, and 8 bases stayed unmatched. Germline V gene sequence: CDR1 MGHRA, CDR2 YSYEKL. CDR3 coding DNA: TGCGCCAGCAGCCCCCCGGGACTAGCTTCTTACGAGCAGTACTTC. This gives the protein CASSPPGLASYEQYF.

V and J are TRBV5-1 and TRBJ2-2, with D perhaps matching TRBD1 (6 bases). This CDR3 is 13 amino acids long. Germline CDR1 is SGHRS and CDR2 is YFSETQ. V lost 4 bases and J 5 bases, leaving 9 bases between the germline ends. CDR3 in DNA: TGCGCCAGCAGCGGGCAGGGGACCGGGGAGCTGTTTTTT. Residues: CASSGQGTGELFF.

V is TRBV11-2 and J is TRBJ2-2; 7 positions match TRBD2. Germline lookup yields CDR1 SGHAT and CDR2 FQNNGV. This CDR3 is 13 amino acids long. The V segment lost 5 bases and the J segment 7 bases; nucleotides outside the gene matches: 4. The CDR3 coding sequence is TGTGCCAGCAGCCCCAGCGGGATCGGGGAGCTGTTTTTT. It specifies CASSPSGIGELFF.

The V gene is TRBV2, the J gene TRBJ2-2; 9 nucleotides align to TRBD1. The CDR3 covers 15 residues. Germline loops: CDR1 SNHLY, CDR2 FYNNEI. The V gene end was trimmed by 3 bases and the J gene end by 6 bases; junction bases not matched to a gene: 5. The CDR3, as DNA: TGTGCCAGCAGTGAGACAGGGGGAGAGGCCGGGGAGCTGTTTTTT. Translation: CASSETGGEAGELFF.

This sequence joins TRBV6-1 and TRBJ1-5; the match to TRBD1 covers 8 bases. This CDR3 is built from 15 residues. The germline gives CDR1 MNHNS, CDR2 SASEGT. The J segment lost 3 bases and the V segment lost 3 bases, leaving 4 bases of the junction unmatched. The CDR3 is CASSEMDRANQPQHF. The CDR3 coding sequence is TGTGCCAGCAGTGAGATGGACAGGGCCAATCAGCCCCAGCATTTT.

The gene calls are TRBV4-2 and TRBJ2-2; tentatively, D is TRBD1 (5 bases). The germline V and J ends were trimmed by 0 bases and 0 bases, with 8 bases remaining between them. The CDR3 runs to 16 residues. Germline V gene data show CDR1 as LGHNA and CDR2 as YNFKEQ. CDR3 bases: TGTGCCAGCAGCCAAGAACAGGCCGCGAACACCGGGGAGCTGTTTTTT. Protein sequence: CASSQEQAANTGELFF.

The V and J genes are TRBV30 and TRBJ1-3; D not certain. This CDR3 contains 11 residues. The germline V gene encodes CDR1 GTSNPN and CDR2 SVGIG (reference sequence). V was cut by 5 bases and J by 3 bases, with 5 bases left in between. The CDR3, as DNA: TGTGCCTGGGTTTATGGAAACACCATATATTTT. Translated: CAWVYGNTIYF.

The chain uses TRBV27 and TRBJ2-1, with TRBD2 matching over 7 bases. The germline CDR1 and CDR2 sequences are MNHEY and SMNVEV (reference sequence). The trim removed 4 bases at V and 5 bases at J, leaving 5 bases unmatched. The CDR3 covers 14 residues. Here the CDR3 reads CASSWLAANNEQFF. The DNA of the CDR3 is TGTGCCAGCAGTTGGCTAGCGGCGAACAATGAGCAGTTCTTC.

In the case of this clone: The sample contains more than one DNA sequence encoding this CDR3. The chain carries TRBV29-1 and TRBJ2-2; D might be TRBD1 (5 bases). This CDR3 contains 13 residues. V lost 4 bases to trimming and J lost 2 bases, with 8 bases between them. From germline, CDR1 is SQVTM and CDR2 ANQGSEA. CDR3 region: CSVGQGNTGELFF. As DNA, the CDR3 is TGCAGCGTTGGCCAGGGAAACACCGGGGAGCTGTTTTTT.

This clone was detected only once. CDR3 sequence reads: CASNTQRPGQGFKIAGGGWYEQYF. For the CDR3, the DNA is TGTGCCAGCAACACGCAAAGACCGGGACAGGGGTTTAAGATAGCGGGAGGGGGATGGTACGAGCAGTACTTC. V is TRBV21-1 and J is TRBJ2-7; the D call in the table, TRBD2, was not verified against the DNA. TRBV21-1 is a pseudogene. The CDR3 length is 24 residues.

The V and J genes are TRBV18 and TRBJ1-4; 7 bases agree with TRBD1. Trimming took 3 bases from V and 3 from J; bases not matched to a gene: 4. Germline values: CDR1 KGHSH, CDR2 LQKENI. The CDR3 spans 15 residues. CDR3 DNA sequence: TGTGCCAGCTCACCCCGACAGGGTGCTAATGAAAAACTGTTTTTT. Protein: CASSPRQGANEKLFF.

The rearrangement links TRBV11-1 to TRBJ1-4, with D tentatively TRBD1 (6 bases). This CDR3 is 16 amino acids long. V was trimmed by 4 bases and J by 0 bases, leaving 12 bases between them. Germline CDR1 is SGHAT and CDR2 is FQDESV (reference sequence). The CDR3 loop is CASSSGTTTTNEKLFF. The CDR3 DNA sequence: TGTGCCAGCAGCTCCGGGACAACAACAACTAATGAAAAACTGTTTTTT.

The V call is TRBV6-5, the J call TRBJ2-1; D unresolved. V was trimmed by 5 bases and J by 7 bases, leaving 6 bases between them. The germline V gene has CDR1 MNHEY and CDR2 SVGAGI. The length of the CDR3 is 11 residues. CDR3 region: CASSNLNEQFF. DNA for the CDR3: TGTGCCAGCAGTAACTTAAATGAGCAGTTCTTC.

The J gene is TRBJ1-1, the V gene TRBV6-1; D ambiguous. CDR1 and CDR2 from the germline V gene are MNHNS and SASEGT. V gave up 1 base and J gave up 0 bases, with 12 bases separating them. This CDR3 is 16 amino acids long. CDR3 in amino acids: CASSEGGGIMNTEAFF. CDR3 bases: TGTGCCAGCAGTGAAGGGGGAGGGATAATGAACACTGAAGCTTTCTTT.

The rearrangement links TRBV2 to TRBJ2-1, with TRBD2 as a possible D gene (5 bases). The V and J ends lost 7 bases and 7 bases respectively, with 14 bases between them. This CDR3 has 13 residues. The germline gives CDR1 SNHLY, CDR2 FYNNEI. Here the CDR3 DNA reads TGTGCCAGCATGCTTTCGAGGGCTAATGAGCAGTTCTTC. This codes for CASMLSRANEQFF.

The rearrangement uses TRBV11-2 and TRBJ1-2; 10 bases are shared with TRBD1. CDR3 length equals 14 residues. CDR1 is SGHAT, CDR2 FQNNGV, per germline. The junction had 8 bases not matched to a gene; V was cut back by 5 bases and J by 8 bases. The CDR3 DNA reads TGTGCCAGCAGCCCGGGACAGGGGTTAGTCGGCTACACCTTC. This translates into CASSPGQGLVGYTF.

This clone was recorded once. V and J are TRBV30 and TRBJ2-5; maybe TRBD2 (6 bases). The germline gives CDR1 GTSNPN, CDR2 SVGIG (reference sequence). The CDR3 runs to 17 residues. The ends were cut back, 1 base at V and 2 bases at J, with 20 bases in the middle. CDR3 in DNA: TGTGCCTGGAGTGACATCTTCGGTAGCGGCCTACAAGAGACCCAGTACTTC. It codes for CAWSDIFGSGLQETQYF. Full variable domain (rest looked up from reference TRBV30 and TRBJ2-5): SQTIHQWPATLVQPVGSPLSLECTVEGTSNPNLYWYRQAAGRGLQLLFYSVGIGQISSEVPQNLSASRPQDRQFILSSKKLLLSDSGFYLCAWSDIFGSGLQETQYFGPGTRLLVL.

V gene TRBV3-1 (or the pseudogene TRBV3-2) combines with J gene TRBJ2-5, with D uncertain. Between the trimmed V and J ends, which lost 2 bases and 3 bases, there was a span of 7 bases. The CDR3 is 13 amino acids. CDR1 and CDR2 from the germline V gene are LGHDT and YNNKEL (reference sequence). CDR3 DNA sequence: TGTGCCAGCAGCCAATTAGTTGAAGAGACCCAGTACTTC. Translating gives CASSQLVEETQYF.

The rearrangement uses TRBV7-2 and TRBJ2-3, with 9 bases matching TRBD2. CDR3 size: 15 residues. Unmatched junction bases numbered 5, after V lost 5 bases and J lost 2 bases. The germline gives CDR1 SGHTA, CDR2 FQGNSA. CDR3 loop: CASSISGRVTDTQYF. The CDR3 coding sequence is TGTGCCAGCAGCATTAGCGGGAGAGTCACAGATACGCAGTATTTT. Complete variable domain (other parts from reference TRBV7-2 and TRBJ2-3): GAGVSQSPSNKVTEKGKDVELRCDPISGHTALYWYRQSLGQGLEFLIYFQGNSAPDKSGLPSDRFSAERTGGSVSTLTIQRTQQEDSAVYLCASSISGRVTDTQYFGPGTRLTVL.

The chain links TRBV5-1 to TRBJ1-2, with 9 positions matching TRBD1. Germline lookup yields CDR1 SGHRS and CDR2 YFSETQ. The V segment lost 4 bases and the J segment 5 bases; nucleotides outside the gene matches: 9. This CDR3 comprises 15 residues. This chain's CDR3 is CASSGAGTGIYGYTF. The CDR3 nucleotides are TGCGCCAGCAGCGGGGCCGGGACAGGGATATATGGCTACACCTTC.

J is TRBJ2-1 and V is TRBV27, with TRBD2 matching 12 bases. CDR1 and CDR2 (germline): MNHEY, SMNVEV (reference sequence). J lost 8 bases, V lost 6 bases, and 14 bases had no gene match. This CDR3 region has 17 residues. Written as DNA, the CDR3 is TGTGCCAGCAGCCGCCTAGCCCGACTAGCGGGAGAATATGAGCAGTTCTTC. It codes for CASSRLARLAGEYEQFF.

The rearrangement joins TRBV5-4 to TRBJ1-5; no clear D gene. The CDR3 is 12 residues long. Trimming took 4 bases from V and 3 from J, leaving 5 bases between them. Germline V gene data show CDR1 as SGHNT and CDR2 as YYREEE (reference sequence). The CDR3 reads CASSTDNQPQHF. DNA for the CDR3: TGTGCCAGCAGCACAGACAATCAGCCCCAGCATTTT.

The gene calls are TRBV7-9 and TRBJ1-4; 9 nucleotides line up with TRBD1. CDR1 and CDR2 from the germline V gene are SEHNR and FQNEAQ (reference sequence). V was clipped by 1 base and J by 8 bases; unmatched bases: 11. The CDR3 runs 17 residues. The CDR3 sequence is CASSLGLRGTGNEKLFF. CDR3 sequence (DNA): TGTGCCAGCAGCTTAGGACTTCGGGGGACAGGGAACGAAAAACTGTTTTTT.